This TCR beta chain originates from a study of CD8 T cells in ankylosing spondylitis. Overall study results and limits: Ankylosing spondylitis blood appeared to be characterized by a TCR beta motif of under 10 highly homologous variants.

Preparation of TCR beta libraries was done by quantitative 5'-RACE with molecular barcodes. Using its own MiXCR run on the 5' RACE reads, TCRdb lists one record per CDR3 protein. The sample consists of around 230,000 distinct CDR3 sequences, less than 10% of them appearing once. This clonotype was seen repeatedly, ten times or more. Its antigen is still unknown. The CDR3 covers 13 residues. The V gene lost 4 bases and the J gene lost 1 base, with 6 bases spanning the gap. CDR1 and CDR2 from the germline V gene are SGHRS and YFSETQ. This clonotype originated in a male donor with ankylosing spondylitis or in good health (not recorded which). This chain links TRBV5-1 with TRBJ1-3; no firm D call. The sample taken for sequencing was blood, either unsorted or a sorted T cell fraction (not recorded which). DNA of the CDR3: TGCGCCAGCAGCACTGGGTCTGGAAACACCATATATTTT. Its translation is CASSTGSGNTIYF.